One T cell receptor (beta chain) is described in this entry. What it binds is not known. This entry belongs to a study of CD8+ T cells in alopecia areata. In the study overall: Percent affected scalp area, the SALT score, rated treated patients' severity.

Treatment defined: oral pan-JAK inhibitor, 5-10 mg twice daily. Following extraction, RNA underwent reverse transcription to cDNA, which served as the sequencing template. Method: immunoSEQ multiplex PCR; TCRdb's copy keeps in-frame clones and lacks some. The data contain about 190,000 clones, around 64% of them seen just once; the ten biggest clones take up approximately 1.3%. Study results and caveats: Normal skin contains resident alphabeta T cells, and these are also sequenced in scalp samples. On tofacitinib, scalp clonality and expanded CD8+ clones among top 100 fell significantly.

The clonotype originates from a human donor with alopecia areata. This material consisted of CD4+ T cells sorted from blood, taken at roughly week 49, from a patient treated with tofacitinib.

This CDR3 is CACFWGSYTGELFF. For the CDR3, the DNA is TGTGCCTGCTTTTGGGGATCTTACACCGGGGAGCTGTTTTTT. V usage is TRBV30 and J usage is TRBJ2-2; D remains ambiguous. V lost 6 bases and J lost 3, with 14 bases in between. This CDR3 comprises 14 residues. The V gene's germline CDR1 is GTSNPN and CDR2 SVGIG (reference sequence).